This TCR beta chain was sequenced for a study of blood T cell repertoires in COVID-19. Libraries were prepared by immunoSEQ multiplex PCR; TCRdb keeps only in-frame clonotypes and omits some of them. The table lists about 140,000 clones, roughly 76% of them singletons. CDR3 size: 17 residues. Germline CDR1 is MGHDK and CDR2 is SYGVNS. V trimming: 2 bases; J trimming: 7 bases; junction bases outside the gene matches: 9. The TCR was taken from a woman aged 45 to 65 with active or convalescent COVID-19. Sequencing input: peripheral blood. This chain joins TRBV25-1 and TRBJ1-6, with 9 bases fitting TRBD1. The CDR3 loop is CASSEVLGQGKNSPLHF. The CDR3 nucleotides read TGTGCCAGCAGTGAAGTCCTTGGACAGGGGAAGAATTCACCCCTCCACTTT.